This TCR beta chain was obtained from a study of T cells expressing NK-cell markers. Looking at the study overall: Among eight sequenced donors, seven carried HCMV seropositivity while one was seronegative.

The CDR3 is made up of 14 amino acids. Findings and caveats of the study: Nothing established the HCMV specificity of expanded NKG2C+ T cell clones.

For TCR beta, cDNA was produced by 5'RACE template switching with UMIs. TCRdb re-called the 5' RACE reads and catalogs CDR3 proteins one per entry, DNA excluded. This specimen shows fewer than 300,000 distinct CDR3 sequences; the ten leading clones hold about 4%. A note on this clonotype: What it recognizes is unknown.

This TCR came from a woman between 18 and 70 years old in good health. This chain links TRBV12-3 or TRBV12-4 with TRBJ1-1. Sequencing was done on a sample of blood T cells: a sorted CD56 or NKG2C T cell subset, CD4+ or CD8+ T cells, or bulk PBMC T cells (not recorded which). The CDR3 here is CASSLGGGGTEAFF.